Included here is one T cell receptor beta chain sequence, with context. The data stem from a study of PD-L1 blockade in urothelial cancer. About the study: The median T cell count in blood samples was more than 140,000.

Regarding time point: peripheral blood 6 weeks after treatment start. Data came from immunoSEQ multiplex PCR; TCRdb stores just in-frame clones and leaves some out. The sample yields around 48,000 clones, approximately 86% seen once. This CDR3 contains 15 residues. Trimming shortened V by 4 bases and J by 2 bases, and 13 bases separated the two germline ends. Germline CDR1 SGHRS, CDR2 YFSETQ. The source is a man aged 60-69 years with urothelial cancer. Specimen: PBMCs, collected around atezolizumab (anti-PD-L1) treatment. This chain links TRBV5-1 with TRBJ1-5, with D perhaps matching TRBD1 (5 bases). The chain's CDR3 is CASSLGPEGNQPQHF. The CDR3 DNA follows: TGCGCCAGCAGCCTGGGACCTGAGGGCAATCAGCCCCAGCATTTT. Using reference TRBV5-1 and TRBJ1-5 for the parts outside the CDR3, the full variable domain is KAGVTQTPRYLIKTRGQQVTLSCSPISGHRSVSWYQQTPGQGLQFLFEYFSETQRNKGNFPGRFSGRQFSNSRSEMNVSTLELGDSALYLCASSLGPEGNQPQHFGDGTRLSIL.